One and the same sample provided the 19 T cell receptor beta chains below, sequenced in a study of T cell responses to AZD1222 COVID-19 vaccine. This table comes from immunoSEQ multiplex PCR, and its TCRdb copy is limited to in-frame clones, with some not included. This table holds around 150,000 clones, roughly 89% found once. The sequencing here drew on peripheral blood, taken on day 0 of AZD1222 vaccination. The receptors here all came from an adult in good health.

This chain links TRBV11-2 with TRBJ1-4; possible D gene TRBD1, 5 bases. The CDR3 totals 15 residues. CDR1 is SGHAT and CDR2 is FQNNGV in the germline V gene. V gave up 5 bases and J gave up 3 bases, with 13 bases separating them. The CDR3 DNA sequence: TGTGCCAGCAGCGGTGGGGGGTCCCCTAATGAAAAACTGTTTTTT. This translates into CASSGGGSPNEKLFF.

CDR3 DNA sequence: TGTGCCAGCTCACCACCCCAAGGCCAGCTGGGAGCTTTCTTT. It specifies CASSPPQGQLGAFF. The chain carries TRBV18 and TRBJ1-1; D unresolved. Trimming removed 0 bases at V and 10 bases at J, with 15 bases between. This CDR3 is 14 amino acids long. The V gene's germline CDR1 is KGHSH and CDR2 LQKENI. Using reference TRBV18 and TRBJ1-1 for the parts outside the CDR3, the full variable domain is NAGVMQNPRHLVRRRGQEARLRCSPMKGHSHVYWYRQLPEEGLKFMVYLQKENIIDESGMPKERFSAEFPKEGPSILRIQQVVRGDSAAYFCASSPPQGQLGAFFGQGTRLTVV.

The chain carries TRBV5-1 and TRBJ2-5; D call uncertain. Trimming cost V 3 bases and J 0 bases, with 9 bases left between them. This CDR3 has 14 amino acids. CDR1 is SGHRS and CDR2 is YFSETQ in the germline V gene. In DNA form, the CDR3 reads TGCGCCAGCAGCTCTAACAGTAACCAAGAGACCCAGTACTTC. Protein sequence: CASSSNSNQETQYF.

This clone came up many times. The chain has TRBV13 and TRBJ2-1, with TRBD2 identical over 13 bases. Germline CDR1 and CDR2: PRHDT and FYEKMQ (reference sequence). V gave up 6 bases and J gave up 0 bases; unmatched junction bases: 14. The CDR3 length is 20 residues. The CDR3 DNA follows: TGTGCCAGCAGTACAAGAGTCCCGGGACTAGCGGGATCCTCCTACAATGAGCAGTTCTTC. This translates into CASSTRVPGLAGSSYNEQFF.

J is TRBJ2-6 and V is TRBV7-9; 7 positions match TRBD1. J gave up 0 bases and V 6 bases, and 11 bases lay outside the gene matches. The CDR3 extends over 18 amino acids. Germline CDR1 and CDR2: SEHNR and FQNEAQ (reference sequence). The CDR3 nucleotides read TGTGCCAGCAGTCCCCGACAGGGCCAAACCTCTGGGGCCAACGTCCTGACTTTC. It specifies CASSPRQGQTSGANVLTF.

J is TRBJ2-2 and V is TRBV2; D remains ambiguous. V was pared by 3 bases and J by 3 bases, with 11 bases between. The CDR3 covers 15 residues. Germline CDR1 and CDR2: SNHLY and FYNNEI. CDR3 amino acids: CASSDFSLYTGELFF. The CDR3 DNA sequence: TGTGCCAGCAGTGATTTCAGCCTCTACACCGGGGAGCTGTTTTTT.

The chain carries TRBV7-9 and TRBJ2-3, with 10 bases fitting TRBD2. The germline V gene has CDR1 SEHNR and CDR2 FQNEAQ (reference sequence). V trimming: 1 base; J trimming: 2 bases; junction bases outside the gene matches: 3. The CDR3 sequence is 16 residues long. The chain's CDR3 is CASSLVSGRITDTQYF. The CDR3 DNA reads TGTGCCAGCAGCTTAGTTAGCGGGAGGATCACAGATACGCAGTATTTT.

In DNA, the CDR3 is TGTGCCAGCAGCCAGGAAATCGAAGCTTTCTTT. Amino acid sequence: CASSQEIEAFF. The chain links TRBV12-3 or TRBV12-4 to TRBJ1-1; no reliable D call. The CDR3 sequence is 11 residues long. With 6 bases removed from V and 8 bases from J, the gap between germline ends came to 10 bases.

The chain has TRBV27 and TRBJ2-1; unclear D gene. Trimming took off 0 bases at V and 4 bases at J, with 4 bases between the two ends. This CDR3 has 13 residues. Germline V lookup: CDR1 MNHEY, CDR2 SMNVEV (reference sequence). CDR3 in amino acids: CASSLSPYNEQFF. Here the CDR3 DNA reads TGTGCCAGCAGTTTATCGCCGTACAATGAGCAGTTCTTC.

V and J are TRBV5-1 and TRBJ1-1, with 7 nucleotides matching TRBD1. Per the germline V gene, CDR1 is SGHRS and CDR2 is YFSETQ. The junction had 4 bases not matched to a gene; V was cut back by 2 bases and J by 3 bases. This CDR3 has 14 residues. CDR3 region: CASSLGGADTEAFF. In nucleotides, the CDR3 is TGCGCCAGCAGCTTAGGGGGCGCGGACACTGAAGCTTTCTTT.

In nucleotides, the CDR3 is TGTGCCTGGAGGGTCACAGGGGGAACTAACTATGGCTACACCTTC. It translates to CAWRVTGGTNYGYTF. The rearrangement links TRBV30 to TRBJ1-2, with 8 bases identical to TRBD1. There are 15 residues in the CDR3. CDR1 and CDR2 (germline): GTSNPN, SVGIG (reference sequence). V dropped 3 bases and J dropped 0; count of bases not matched to a gene: 6.

The rearrangement uses TRBV7-9 and TRBJ2-3; 9 bases fit TRBD1. CDR3 length equals 16 residues. CDR1 is SEHNR and CDR2 is FQNEAQ in the germline V gene (reference sequence). J was trimmed by 3 bases and V by 0 bases; bases with no gene match: 4. DNA of the CDR3: TGTGCCAGCAGCTTAGCCGGGACAGGGATAACAGATACGCAGTATTTT. This encodes CASSLAGTGITDTQYF.

The chain combines TRBV3-1 (or the pseudogene TRBV3-2) with TRBJ2-3; perhaps TRBD2 as D (6 bases). Trimming left V 4 bases short and J 5 bases short, with 13 bases between. Germline CDR1 reads LGHDT; CDR2 reads YNNKEL (reference sequence). This CDR3 is 14 amino acids long. The CDR3 region has the DNA TGTGCCAGCAGCCCCGCGGGCGGGGTAGATACGCAGTATTTT. This translates into CASSPAGGVDTQYF.

Ten or more counts support this clone. This chain uses TRBV7-9 with TRBJ2-2, with 10 bases that match TRBD2. The CDR3 covers 16 residues. The germline V gene has CDR1 SEHNR and CDR2 FQNEAQ (reference sequence). The V and J ends lost 5 bases and 9 bases, in that order; junction bases with no gene match: 12. The CDR3 sequence: CASSPRTSGVNRELFF. The CDR3 DNA follows: TGTGCCAGCAGCCCCCGGACTAGCGGTGTTAACCGGGAGCTGTTTTTT.

This clone was detected once. The CDR3 here is CSASTYAGTDTDTQYF. As DNA, the CDR3 is TGCAGTGCTAGTACGTATGCGGGGACTGACACAGATACGCAGTATTTT. The chain combines TRBV20-1 with TRBJ2-3, with D maybe TRBD2 (6 bases). Germline-derived CDR1 and CDR2 are DFQATT and SNEGSKA (reference sequence). Deletions cut 3 bases from V and 2 bases from J, with 18 bases between. This CDR3 comprises 16 residues.

The genes are TRBV6-5 and TRBJ2-1; D is tentatively TRBD1 or TRBD2 (7 bases each). Trimming left V 7 bases short and J 12 bases short, with 19 bases between. The CDR3 length is 13 residues. Per germline, CDR1 MNHEY and CDR2 SVGAGI. The chain's CDR3 is CASNLREGQTQFF. The CDR3 nucleotides read TGTGCCAGCAACCTTAGGGAGGGACAGACGCAGTTCTTC.

As to this clone: The same CDR3 is also encoded by other DNA sequences in this sample. This chain uses TRBV12-3 or TRBV12-4 with TRBJ1-5; a weak D match, TRBD1 (6 bases). V was cut by 5 bases and J by 4 bases, with 9 bases left in between. The CDR3 runs to 13 residues. CDR3 in amino acids: CASSLTGNQPQHF. The CDR3 DNA sequence: TGTGCCAGCAGTCTTACAGGGAATCAGCCCCAGCATTTT.

This rearrangement joins TRBV5-1 to TRBJ1-1; D unresolved. V gave up 4 bases and J gave up 1 base, with 23 bases separating them. CDR1 and CDR2 (germline): SGHRS, YFSETQ. The CDR3 covers 18 residues. The CDR3 loop reads CASSAFIGTRRRNTEAFF. Here the CDR3 DNA reads TGCGCCAGCAGCGCCTTTATCGGCACTCGGAGGAGGAACACTGAAGCTTTCTTT. Complete variable domain (other parts from reference TRBV5-1 and TRBJ1-1): KAGVTQTPRYLIKTRGQQVTLSCSPISGHRSVSWYQQTPGQGLQFLFEYFSETQRNKGNFPGRFSGRQFSNSRSEMNVSTLELGDSALYLCASSAFIGTRRRNTEAFFGQGTRLTVV.

This clone has only one observation. This CDR3 is CAISSLTDTQYF. CDR3 nucleotide sequence: TGTGCCATCTCCTCCCTCACAGATACGCAGTATTTT. This chain connects TRBV10-3 to TRBJ2-3, with D unclear. This CDR3 is built from 12 residues. Trimming pared 8 bases from V and 2 bases from J, leaving 8 bases between. Germline values: CDR1 ENHRY, CDR2 SYGVKD.